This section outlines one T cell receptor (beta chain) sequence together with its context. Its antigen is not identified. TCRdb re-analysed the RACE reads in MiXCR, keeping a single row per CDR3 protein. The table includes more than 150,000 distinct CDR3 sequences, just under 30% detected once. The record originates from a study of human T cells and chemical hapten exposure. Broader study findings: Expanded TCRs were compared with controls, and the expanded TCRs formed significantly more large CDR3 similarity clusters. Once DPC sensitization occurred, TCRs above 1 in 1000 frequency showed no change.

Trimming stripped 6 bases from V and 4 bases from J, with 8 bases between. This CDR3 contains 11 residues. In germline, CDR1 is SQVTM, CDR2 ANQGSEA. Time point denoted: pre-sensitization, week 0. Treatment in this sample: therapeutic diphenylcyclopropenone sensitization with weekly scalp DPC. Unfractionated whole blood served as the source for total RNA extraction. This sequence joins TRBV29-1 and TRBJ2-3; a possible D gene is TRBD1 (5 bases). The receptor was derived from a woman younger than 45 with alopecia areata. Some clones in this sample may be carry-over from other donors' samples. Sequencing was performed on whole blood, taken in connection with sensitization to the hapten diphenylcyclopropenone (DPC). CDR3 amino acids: CSVGLADTQYF. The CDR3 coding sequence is TGCAGCGTGGGGCTTGCAGATACGCAGTATTTT.